Listed here are 2 T cell receptor beta chains from one sample, sequenced in a study of T cell repertoires in cytomegalovirus infection. Each CDR3 protein gets one entry after TCRdb re-called the reads with MiXCR. Counted here are approximately 1,000,000 distinct CDR3 sequences, 31% occurring once; the ten biggest clones make up around an eighth. Antigen specificity for these receptors is unknown. Here the sequenced sample was cultured CD8+ T cells from PBMCs, taken from culture after CMV antigen stimulation. Every receptor here comes from a human donor in good health (CMV status not recorded). Some clones in this sample may be carry-over from other donors' samples.

To note about this clonotype: This may be a read error, as it is one base from a much larger clone. The chain couples TRBV6-5 to TRBJ1-1; 10 nucleotides match TRBD1. The CDR3 is 15 residues long. V dropped 6 bases and J dropped 5; count of bases not matched to a gene: 9. Germline CDR1 MNHEY, CDR2 SVGAGI. The CDR3, as DNA: TGTGCCAGCAGACAAACATGGACAGGGGGGACTGAAGCTTTCTTT. It yields the protein CASRQTWTGGTEAFF.

The rearrangement links TRBV12-3 or TRBV12-4 to TRBJ2-3; TRBD2 aligns across 14 bases. The length of the CDR3 is 18 residues. Trimming at V came to 6 bases and at J to 0 bases, leaving 8 bases not matched to a gene. CDR3 residues: CASSFRLAGGTSTDTQYF. In DNA, the CDR3 is TGTGCCAGCAGCTTTCGACTAGCGGGGGGGACTAGCACAGATACGCAGTATTTT.